The sequence of this T cell receptor beta chain was determined in a study of CD8 T cells in ankylosing spondylitis. General study findings and limits: As reported, disease-linked clones showed significant enrichment in matched ankylosing spondylitis synovial fluid. Peripheral blood held disease-linked clones only at relatively low frequency, and these were CD8+. A TCR beta motif made of about 8 highly homologous variants seemed typical of ankylosing spondylitis blood.

With molecular barcodes, quantitative 5'-RACE was used to make the TCR beta libraries. MiXCR was run by TCRdb on the 5' RACE reads, yielding one entry per CDR3 protein. The sample consists of some 140,000 distinct CDR3 sequences, about a sixth of them appearing once. This clonotype was seen a handful of times. Its antigen is not known. CDR3 length: 15 residues. The germline V gene has CDR1 MGHRA and CDR2 YSYEKL. J lost 5 bases, V lost 4 bases, and 8 bases had no gene match. The origin of this receptor is a male donor with ankylosing spondylitis. The rearrangement uses TRBV4-1 and TRBJ1-1, with 9 nucleotides matching TRBD1. The sample comprised blood, either unsorted or a sorted T cell fraction (not recorded which). CDR3 DNA: TGCGCCAGCAGCCCCTCACAGGGGGCGATAACTGAAGCTTTCTTT. Protein sequence: CASSPSQGAITEAFF.